This TCR beta chain is drawn from a study of shared T cell receptors in the human thymus. Clones were read by immunoSEQ multiplex PCR, and TCRdb kept only the in-frame ones, dropping some. There are 700,000 to 750,000 clones in the sample; 70% to 90% occur only once, and around 0.0094% lies in the top ten. The CDR3 is made up of 16 amino acids. CDR1 and CDR2 (germline): SGHRS, YFSETQ. V lost 4 bases, J lost 0 bases, and 6 bases stayed unmatched. This sample was also put to use in a study of human thymus T cells.

Sequenced input: thymocytes. The rearrangement links TRBV5-1 to TRBJ1-4; 7 bases map to TRBD1. This clonotype was sampled from a girl under two years old with a congenital heart defect. The CDR3 region is CASSLHRGATNEKLFF. CDR3 DNA sequence: TGCGCCAGCAGCCTGCACAGGGGCGCAACTAATGAAAAACTGTTTTTT.